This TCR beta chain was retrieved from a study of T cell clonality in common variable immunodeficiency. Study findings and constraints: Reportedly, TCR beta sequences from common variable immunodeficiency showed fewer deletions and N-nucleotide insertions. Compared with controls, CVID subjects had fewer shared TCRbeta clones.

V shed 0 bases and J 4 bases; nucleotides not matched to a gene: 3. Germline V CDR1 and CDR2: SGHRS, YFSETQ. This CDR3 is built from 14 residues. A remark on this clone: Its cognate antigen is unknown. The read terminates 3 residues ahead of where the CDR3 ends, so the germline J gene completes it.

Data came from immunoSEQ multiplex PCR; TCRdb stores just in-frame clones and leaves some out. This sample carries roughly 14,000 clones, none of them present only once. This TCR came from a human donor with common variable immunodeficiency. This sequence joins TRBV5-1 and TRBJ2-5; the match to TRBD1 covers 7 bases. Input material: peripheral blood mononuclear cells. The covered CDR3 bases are TGCGCCAGCAGCTTGGAGGGGGCAGGAGAGACC. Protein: CASSLEGAGET. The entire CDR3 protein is CASSLEGAGETQYF.